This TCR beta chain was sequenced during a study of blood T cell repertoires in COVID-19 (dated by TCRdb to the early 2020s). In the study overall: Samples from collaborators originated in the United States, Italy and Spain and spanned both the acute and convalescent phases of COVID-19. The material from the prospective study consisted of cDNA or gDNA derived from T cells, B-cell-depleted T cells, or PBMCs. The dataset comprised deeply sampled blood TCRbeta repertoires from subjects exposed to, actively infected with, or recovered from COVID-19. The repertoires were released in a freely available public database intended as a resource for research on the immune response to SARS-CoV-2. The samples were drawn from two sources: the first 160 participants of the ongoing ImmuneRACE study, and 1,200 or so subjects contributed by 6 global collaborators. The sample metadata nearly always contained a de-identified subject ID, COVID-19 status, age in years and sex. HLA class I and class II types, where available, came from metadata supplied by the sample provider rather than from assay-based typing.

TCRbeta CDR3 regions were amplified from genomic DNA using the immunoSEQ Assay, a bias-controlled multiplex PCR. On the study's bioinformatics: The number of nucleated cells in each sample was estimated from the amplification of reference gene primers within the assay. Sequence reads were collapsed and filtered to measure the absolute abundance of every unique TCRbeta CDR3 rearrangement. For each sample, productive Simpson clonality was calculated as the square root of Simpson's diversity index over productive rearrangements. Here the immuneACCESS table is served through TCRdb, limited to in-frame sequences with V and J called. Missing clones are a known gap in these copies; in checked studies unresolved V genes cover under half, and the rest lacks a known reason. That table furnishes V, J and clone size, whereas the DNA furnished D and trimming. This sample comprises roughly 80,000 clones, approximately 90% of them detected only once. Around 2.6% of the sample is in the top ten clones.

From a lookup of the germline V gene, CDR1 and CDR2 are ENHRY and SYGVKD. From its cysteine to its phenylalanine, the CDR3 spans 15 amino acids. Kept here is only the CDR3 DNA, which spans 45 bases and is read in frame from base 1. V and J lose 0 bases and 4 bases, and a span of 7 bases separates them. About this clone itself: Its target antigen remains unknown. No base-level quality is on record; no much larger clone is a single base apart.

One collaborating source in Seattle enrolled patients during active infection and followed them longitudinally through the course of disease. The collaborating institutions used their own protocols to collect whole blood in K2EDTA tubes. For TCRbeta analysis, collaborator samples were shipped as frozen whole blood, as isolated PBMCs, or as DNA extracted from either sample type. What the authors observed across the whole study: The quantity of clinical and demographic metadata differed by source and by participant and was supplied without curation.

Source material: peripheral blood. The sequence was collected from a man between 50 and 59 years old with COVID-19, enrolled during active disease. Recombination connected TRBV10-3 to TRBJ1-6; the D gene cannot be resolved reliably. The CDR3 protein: CAISESLGYNSPLHF. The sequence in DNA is TGTGCCATCAGTGAGTCGCTCGGTTATAATTCACCCCTCCACTTT.